This T cell receptor beta chain is from a study of cytomegalovirus exposure and HLA in healthy donors. As for the study in general: The 120 or so validation repertoires and the roughly 670 first-cohort repertoires shared a platform, a later analysis reported.

Study-wide points: Researchers counted over 150 TCR beta chains as cytomegalovirus-associated. The study found most TCR sequences rare, yet found some public TCRs in many donors. First-cohort TCR clusters were later found to tend to co-occur in the 90 to 150 validation repertoires.

Sequencing used immunoSEQ multiplex PCR; TCRdb keeps in-frame clones, though not all of them. The sample gives approximately 100,000 clones, about 88% of which show up once; about 1.8% is in the top ten. The CDR3 is made up of 15 amino acids. V lost 4 bases and J lost 5; bases outside the gene matches: 6. Per germline, CDR1 MNHEY and CDR2 SMNVEV (reference sequence). Regarding this clone: Antigen specificity is unknown.

The receptor's source is a woman aged 18 to 35 in good health and CMV-seropositive. Material: PBMCs. This chain joins TRBV27 and TRBJ2-1; 9 nucleotides agree with TRBD1. The CDR3 spells CASSSGQGVHNEQFF. In DNA form, the CDR3 reads TGTGCCAGCAGTTCGGGACAGGGAGTCCACAATGAGCAGTTCTTC.